These T cell receptor beta chains were read from a single sample in a study of blood T cell repertoires in COVID-19. The repertoire was sequenced with immunoSEQ multiplex PCR; TCRdb's copy has only in-frame clones and lacks some. Of around 400,000 clones listed, 70% to 90% were seen once; the top ten hold around 1.3%. Sequenced sample: peripheral blood. All receptors derive from a man between 35 and 55 years old with acute or convalescent COVID-19. The CDR3 runs from the conserved cysteine through the conserved F or W. The D gene is left open where the match is weak. The size of a clone is reported for some rows only, either as once, few or many, or as a class for expanded clones.

D	V	J	size	CDR3
TRBD2	TRBV3-1/TRBV3-2	TRBJ2-3	.	CASSPPRGGWTDTQYF
TRBD2	TRBV6-6	TRBJ2-1	.	CASRIAGGPNEQFF
TRBD1	TRBV6-2/TRBV6-3	TRBJ2-2	.	CASSTRTGGYDGELFF
TRBD1	TRBV5-1	TRBJ1-4	.	CASSLVDRGFNEKLFF
TRBD2	TRBV7-7	TRBJ2-5	once	CASSLAGSGTGETQYF
.	TRBV5-4	TRBJ2-2	once	CASTPSMNTGELFF
TRBD1	TRBV27	TRBJ2-7	.	CASSPGQGDYEQYF
.	TRBV7-2	TRBJ2-1	.	CASSSIYSGSSYNEQFF
.	TRBV28	TRBJ2-7	.	CASSPGTGRYEQYF
TRBD2	TRBV27	TRBJ2-1	.	CASSTRTSGNEQFF
TRBD1	TRBV15	TRBJ1-1	.	CATSRTNRGLSLWTEAFF
.	TRBV10-3	TRBJ1-1	.	CAIANGGTEAFF
.	TRBV18	TRBJ2-1	.	CASSPPSSYNEQFF
TRBD1	TRBV11-1	TRBJ1-1	.	CASSQDRGNTEAFF
.	TRBV7-2	TRBJ1-2	.	CASSQGPLTGLLGYTF
.	TRBV7-6	TRBJ1-4	.	CASSRFATNEKLFF
.	TRBV7-9	TRBJ1-1	.	CASSLGPAEAFF
TRBD1	TRBV5-1	TRBJ1-6	.	CASSGDSENSPLHF
TRBD2	TRBV27	TRBJ2-5	.	CASSLSGGGRKTQYF
TRBD1	TRBV5-6	TRBJ1-4	few	CASSTDRGYEKLFF
TRBD2	TRBV7-9	TRBJ2-7	.	CASSPLGGSRIYEQYF